The 27 T cell receptor beta chains in this list originate from one sample, sequenced in a study of graft-versus-host responses after intestinal transplantation. For these receptors, no antigen is known. TCRdb keeps only in-frame clones here, not all; method: immunoSEQ multiplex PCR. The data show over 70,000 clones, 90% seen once. The starting material was unstimulated CD8+ T cells sorted from spleen or lymph node cells, obtained before transplant. These receptors came from a human donor who was the organ donor for an intestinal transplant.

This clone was picked up one time. V and J are TRBV6-1 and TRBJ2-2; TRBD1 matches at 8 bases. The CDR3 extends over 15 amino acids. Trimming at V came to 7 bases and at J to 6 bases, leaving 10 bases not matched to a gene. Germline V gene data show CDR1 as MNHNS and CDR2 as SASEGT. CDR3 in DNA: TGTGCCAGCAAGCTTCAGGGGGCGCGGGCCGGGGAGCTGTTTTTT. This sequence encodes CASKLQGARAGELFF.

The chain recombines TRBV7-8 with TRBJ2-1; 11 bases line up with TRBD2. Germline V gives CDR1 SGHVS, CDR2 FQNEAQ. J was trimmed by 3 bases and V by 6 bases; bases with no gene match: 7. The CDR3 length is 16 residues. CDR3 protein: CASRLTSGVLYNEQFF. The CDR3 DNA is TGTGCCAGCAGACTGACTAGCGGGGTACTCTACAATGAGCAGTTCTTC.

V usage is TRBV18 and J usage is TRBJ2-3; no firm D call. Trimming shortened V by 2 bases and J by 6 bases, and 6 bases separated the two germline ends. Germline loops: CDR1 KGHSH, CDR2 LQKENI. The CDR3 has 12 amino acids. The CDR3 protein is CASSPARDTQYF. As DNA, the CDR3 is TGTGCCAGCTCACCAGCGCGGGATACGCAGTATTTT.

The chain recombines TRBV28 with TRBJ2-7, with a weak D call TRBD1 (6 bases). Germline CDR1 reads MDHEN; CDR2 reads SYDVKM. This CDR3 is 15 amino acids long. Trimming pared 6 bases from V and 6 bases from J, leaving 21 bases between. The CDR3 DNA sequence: TGTGCCAGCAGGCCCACCGCTCACAGGGCTTCCGAGCAGTACGTC. This sequence encodes CASRPTAHRASEQYV.

The rearrangement links TRBV27 to TRBJ2-3; TRBD2 agrees at 14 bases. This CDR3 contains 17 residues. Germline V lookup: CDR1 MNHEY, CDR2 SMNVEV (reference sequence). Losses at the gene ends were 4 bases for V and 4 bases for J; bases not matched to a gene: 7. CDR3: CASSYATSGGAADTQYF. Here the CDR3 DNA reads TGTGCCAGCAGTTATGCGACTAGCGGGGGGGCGGCAGATACGCAGTATTTT.

This sequence joins TRBV2 and TRBJ2-1; 12 nucleotides agree with TRBD2. Trimming took 6 bases from V and 2 from J; bases not matched to a gene: 2. CDR1 is SNHLY and CDR2 is FYNNEI in the germline V gene. The length of the CDR3 is 15 residues. CDR3 loop: CASRGTSGPYNEQFF. Written as DNA, the CDR3 is TGTGCCAGCAGAGGGACTAGCGGGCCCTACAATGAGCAGTTCTTC.

The chain combines TRBV2 with TRBJ2-1, with 9 bases matching TRBD2. The CDR3 sequence is 15 residues long. Germline CDR1 and CDR2: SNHLY and FYNNEI. Trimming removed 6 bases from V and 5 bases from J; junction bases left unmatched: 8. CDR3 coding DNA: TGTGCCAGCAGGGGAGCGGGGGGACCGGACAATGAGCAGTTCTTC. It specifies CASRGAGGPDNEQFF.

V usage is TRBV19 and J usage is TRBJ1-1; 10 nucleotides line up with TRBD1. CDR3 length equals 13 residues. CDR1 is LNHDA, CDR2 SQIVND, per germline (reference sequence). V trimming: 4 bases; J trimming: 8 bases; junction bases outside the gene matches: 4. The CDR3 loop is CASSTGTGAEAFF. The CDR3 coding sequence is TGTGCCAGTAGTACGGGGACAGGGGCAGAAGCTTTCTTT.

This clone came up a few times. The genes are TRBV28 and TRBJ2-1, with TRBD1 matching 8 bases. The germline V gene has CDR1 MDHEN and CDR2 SYDVKM. The CDR3 consists of 16 residues. After removal of 6 bases from V and 7 bases from J, the junction contained 14 bases not matched to a gene. In nucleotides, the CDR3 is TGTGCCAGCAGCCCCGGGCAGGGGGCGAGGGAGAATGAGCAGTTCTTC. Its protein is CASSPGQGARENEQFF.

V usage is TRBV7-2 and J usage is TRBJ2-7; maybe TRBD2 (5 bases). CDR3 length: 15 amino acids. CDR1 is SGHTA, CDR2 FQGNSA, per germline. V lost 5 bases, J lost 3 bases, and 17 bases lay in between. The CDR3 sequence: CASSAIASSLYEQYV. CDR3 DNA: TGTGCCAGCAGCGCCATCGCGTCTAGCCTCTACGAGCAGTACGTC.

The chain recombines TRBV11-2 with TRBJ2-5; D perhaps matches TRBD2 (5 bases). In germline, CDR1 is SGHAT, CDR2 FQNNGV. The CDR3 has 13 amino acids. V was shortened by 8 bases and J by 5 bases, with 15 bases between the two germline ends. The CDR3 spells CASRTFQRETQYF. Written as DNA, the CDR3 is TGTGCCAGCCGCACCTTTCAGCGGGAGACCCAGTACTTC.

V is TRBV6-1 and J is TRBJ2-3, with 7 bases lining up with TRBD2. The V segment lost 7 bases and the J segment 7 bases; nucleotides outside the gene matches: 11. Germline loops: CDR1 MNHNS, CDR2 SASEGT. This CDR3 region has 14 residues. CDR3: CASTGTTNGNTQYF. CDR3 coding DNA: TGTGCCAGCACTGGGACTACCAATGGGAATACGCAGTATTTT.

V is TRBV15 and J is TRBJ2-2, with TRBD2 matching over 10 bases. From germline, CDR1 is LNHNV and CDR2 YYDKDF (reference sequence). This CDR3 comprises 15 residues. Trimming took 4 bases from V and 5 from J; bases not matched to a gene: 4. The CDR3 coding sequence is TGTGCCACCAGCAAAAAGCGGGGGGGAACCGGGGAGCTGTTTTTT. Translating it yields CATSKKRGGTGELFF.

The chain couples TRBV6-1 to TRBJ1-1; TRBD1 matches 9 bases. Trimming at V came to 8 bases and at J to 1 base, leaving 8 bases not matched to a gene. Germline values: CDR1 MNHNS, CDR2 SASEGT. The CDR3 is made up of 15 amino acids. This chain's CDR3 is CASEYMTGGNTEAFF. The CDR3 DNA reads as TGTGCCAGCGAGTACATGACAGGGGGGAACACTGAAGCTTTCTTT.

V and J are TRBV9 and TRBJ1-1; TRBD1 matches at 10 bases. The CDR3 sequence is 14 residues long. The germline V gene has CDR1 SGDLS and CDR2 YYNGEE. J was trimmed by 7 bases and V by 4 bases; bases with no gene match: 7. The CDR3 here is CASSSGQGEYEAFF. DNA for the CDR3: TGTGCCAGCAGCTCAGGACAGGGGGAATATGAAGCTTTCTTT. The full variable domain, completed using reference TRBV9 and TRBJ1-1, is DSGVTQTPKHLITATGQRVTLRCSPRSGDLSVYWYQQSLDQGLQFLIQYYNGEERAKGNILERFSAQQFPDLHSELNLSSLELGDSALYFCASSSGQGEYEAFFGQGTRLTVV.

The chain has TRBV2 and TRBJ1-3; TRBD1 is a possible D gene (5 bases). The CDR3 spans 16 residues. Between the trimmed V and J ends, which lost 5 bases and 3 bases, there was a span of 17 bases. Germline CDR1 is SNHLY and CDR2 is FYNNEI. In nucleotides, the CDR3 is TGTGCCAGCAGTTCGGATAGCGGGGGGGGTGGAAACACCATATATTTT. It yields the protein CASSSDSGGGGNTIYF.

This clone was observed once. This chain uses TRBV5-4 with TRBJ1-1; 7 bases are shared with TRBD1. The CDR3 sequence is 14 residues long. Trimming took 5 bases from V and 0 from J; bases not matched to a gene: 4. From germline, CDR1 is SGHNT and CDR2 YYREEE (reference sequence). The CDR3 DNA is TGTGCCAGCAGTATACAGGGGCTGAACACTGAAGCTTTCTTT. Its protein product is CASSIQGLNTEAFF.

J is TRBJ1-4 and V is TRBV27, with D tentatively TRBD1 (5 bases). Germline CDR1 reads MNHEY; CDR2 reads SMNVEV (reference sequence). Trimming stripped 6 bases from V and 1 base from J, with 12 bases between. The CDR3 is made up of 15 amino acids. As DNA, the CDR3 is TGTGCCAGCAGGTTGAAGGGGCGAACTAATGAAAAACTGTTTTTT. Its translation: CASRLKGRTNEKLFF.

CDR3 in DNA: TGTGCCATTCACAGGCCCCTGAGCTCCTACAATGAGCAGTTCTTC. This gives the protein CAIHRPLSSYNEQFF. This chain links TRBV28 with TRBJ2-1, with D tentatively TRBD1 (5 bases). The V end lost 10 bases, the J end lost 0 bases, and 16 bases lay between the germline ends. Germline lookup yields CDR1 MDHEN and CDR2 SYDVKM. There are 15 residues in the CDR3.

The chain links TRBV7-9 to TRBJ1-2, with D unresolved. This CDR3 is built from 12 residues. V lost 6 bases to trimming and J lost 7 bases, with 12 bases between them. Germline V CDR1 and CDR2: SEHNR, FQNEAQ (reference sequence). In nucleotides, the CDR3 is TGTGCCAGCAGTGAGATGCCTCTTGGCTACACCTTC. It specifies CASSEMPLGYTF.

This chain uses TRBV28 with TRBJ1-1, with a possible D match to TRBD1 (5 bases). The CDR3 covers 15 residues. The ends were cut back, 0 bases at V and 1 base at J, with 9 bases in the middle. Germline V gene data show CDR1 as MDHEN and CDR2 as SYDVKM. The CDR3: CASSLWPTENTEAFF. CDR3 in DNA: TGTGCCAGCAGTTTATGGCCGACAGAGAACACTGAAGCTTTCTTT.

This sequence joins TRBV5-6 and TRBJ1-2; D ambiguous. Germline CDR1 SGHDT, CDR2 YYEEEE. The CDR3 contains 15 residues. Trimming shortened V by 0 bases and J by 4 bases, and 13 bases separated the two germline ends. The CDR3, as DNA: TGTGCCAGCAGCTTGGGGCTCAAAGACATCTATGGCTACACCTTC. Protein: CASSLGLKDIYGYTF.

The gene calls are TRBV7-2 and TRBJ2-3, with a tentative D call TRBD2 (6 bases). Trimming pared 4 bases from V and 3 bases from J, leaving 14 bases between. Germline V gene data show CDR1 as SGHTA and CDR2 as FQGNSA. The CDR3 is 15 residues long. Here the CDR3 reads CASSSWRLVTDTQYF. In nucleotides, the CDR3 is TGTGCCAGCAGCTCGTGGAGACTAGTGACAGATACGCAGTATTTT.

The chain is built from TRBV7-8 and TRBJ2-3, with 8 positions matching TRBD2. This CDR3 comprises 16 residues. V lost 5 bases to trimming and J lost 2 bases; unmatched junction nucleotides: 9. The germline gives CDR1 SGHVS, CDR2 FQNEAQ. The CDR3 bases are TGTGCCAGCAGCCCGACCTCGGGGGGGCCCACAGATACGCAGTATTTT. It encodes CASSPTSGGPTDTQYF.

The V and J genes are TRBV29-1 and TRBJ2-5; possibly TRBD1 for D (6 bases). Trimming took off 5 bases at V and 2 bases at J, with 12 bases between the two ends. The germline gives CDR1 SQVTM, CDR2 ANQGSEA. The CDR3 consists of 13 residues. This CDR3 is CSVIDRPQETQYF. The DNA for the CDR3 is TGCAGCGTTATAGACAGGCCGCAAGAGACCCAGTACTTC.

The chain is built from TRBV13 and TRBJ2-1; possible D gene TRBD2, 7 bases. The germline V and J ends were trimmed by 2 bases and 5 bases, with 13 bases remaining between them. There are 15 residues in the CDR3. Germline CDR1 PRHDT, CDR2 FYEKMQ (reference sequence). The CDR3 coding sequence is TGTGCCAGCAGCTTACGCGGGGGCCTAGACAATGAGCAGTTCTTC. Translation: CASSLRGGLDNEQFF.

V usage is TRBV5-1 and J usage is TRBJ1-1; maybe TRBD1 (5 bases). V was pared by 0 bases and J by 2 bases, with 8 bases between. The CDR3 sequence is 14 residues long. Per germline, CDR1 SGHRS and CDR2 YFSETQ. The CDR3 sequence: CASSLGQTNTEAFF. CDR3 in DNA: TGCGCCAGCAGCTTGGGACAGACAAACACTGAAGCTTTCTTT.